This is a list of T cell receptor beta chains from one sample in a study of human T cells and chemical hapten exposure. One entry per CDR3 protein results from TCRdb running MiXCR on the RACE reads. The sample yields approximately 100,000 distinct CDR3 sequences, approximately 10% seen once. The sequences come from whole blood, collected in connection with sensitization to the hapten diphenylcyclopropenone (DPC). These receptors all stem from a woman between 40 and 50 years old with alopecia areata. Some clones in this sample may be carry-over from other donors' samples. The CDR3 runs from the conserved cysteine through the conserved F or W. Fields, in order: J gene, D gene, V gene, clone size, CDR3 DNA, CDR3 protein. D genes are given only for firm matches. A clone size is listed for some rows: how often the clone was seen (once, few, many), or a class if it is expanded.

J: TRBJ1-2; D: NA; V: TRBV29-1; size: many; DNA: TGCAGCGTTGGATCGGTCCCTAACTATGGCTACACCTTC; CDR3: CSVGSVPNYGYTF
J: TRBJ1-5; D: TRBD1; V: TRBV15; size: many; DNA: TGTGCCACCGGCGGCAGGGGGAACAATCAGCCCCAGCATTTT; CDR3: CATGGRGNNQPQHF
J: TRBJ1-5; D: NA; V: TRBV13; size: few; DNA: TGTGCCAGCAGCTCCGCAGGGGAAGGCAATCAGCCCCAGCATTTT; CDR3: CASSSAGEGNQPQHF
J: TRBJ2-3; D: NA; V: TRBV3-1; size: many; DNA: TGTGCCAGCAGCCAAGAGGGGGAGCATACGCAGTATTTT; CDR3: CASSQEGEHTQYF
J: TRBJ1-2; D: NA; V: TRBV3-1; size: NA; DNA: TGTGCCAGCAGCCAAGAAGGAGCCGGCAGGGATGGAGGCTACACCTTC; CDR3: CASSQEGAGRDGGYTF
J: TRBJ1-5; D: TRBD1; V: TRBV6-6; size: NA; DNA: TGTGCCAGCAGCCCGGGACAGGGGAGGGAGAAAGGCCAGCCCCAGCATTTT; CDR3: CASSPGQGREKGQPQHF
J: TRBJ2-7; D: NA; V: TRBV20-1; size: NA; DNA: TGCAGTGCTAGTGAATACGCCTACGAGCAGTACTTC; CDR3: CSASEYAYEQYF
J: TRBJ2-1; D: TRBD2; V: TRBV29-1; size: many; DNA: TGCAGCGCTGCTGCAAGGCGGGGGACTTTCAATGAGCAGTTCTTC; CDR3: CSAAARRGTFNEQFF
J: TRBJ2-7; D: NA; V: TRBV10-3; size: NA; DNA: TGTGCCATCCTGCAGGGGGGTAACTCCTACGAGCAGTACTTC; CDR3: CAILQGGNSYEQYF
J: TRBJ2-6; D: NA; V: TRBV6-2/TRBV6-3; size: few; DNA: TGTGCCAGCAGTACTCCGTTTCGGGGGGCCAACGTCCTGACTTTC; CDR3: CASSTPFRGANVLTF
J: TRBJ2-5; D: NA; V: TRBV9; size: few; DNA: TGTGCCAGCAGCGGGGGACCCCTCCAAGAGACCCAGTACTTC; CDR3: CASSGGPLQETQYF
J: TRBJ1-3; D: NA; V: TRBV29-1; size: NA; DNA: TGCAGCGCCGGGGAGGGGCACACCATATATTTT; CDR3: CSAGEGHTIYF
J: TRBJ2-3; D: TRBD2; V: TRBV12-3/TRBV12-4; size: NA; DNA: TGTGCCAGCGGCGGACTAGCGGGGACCCCTACGCAGTATTTT; CDR3: CASGGLAGTPTQYF
J: TRBJ1-4; D: NA; V: TRBV7-9; size: many; DNA: TGTGCCAGCAGCTCCCTGGTGGGGGAAAAACTGTTTTTT; CDR3: CASSSLVGEKLFF
J: TRBJ2-7; D: NA; V: TRBV27; size: many; DNA: TGTGCCAGCAGTCCACAAGTCCTGAGCTACGAGCAGTACTTC; CDR3: CASSPQVLSYEQYF
J: TRBJ2-1; D: NA; V: TRBV7-9; size: NA; DNA: TGTGCCAGCAGTACTAGTCCGGCCGCCTACAATGAGCAGTTCTTC; CDR3: CASSTSPAAYNEQFF
J: TRBJ2-5; D: NA; V: TRBV12-2; size: NA; DNA: TGTGCAAGTCGCTCAAAGCGGGTACAAGAGACCCAGTACTTC; CDR3: CASRSKRVQETQYF